This TCR beta chain was sequenced during a study of T cells after yellow fever vaccination. General study points: Clones that expanded after primary vaccination mostly reappeared after the booster (roughly 97% CD4, about 91% CD8). A small share of clonotypes appeared in both CD4 and CD8 compartments. Abundant clonotypes (contaminants from the bulk population) could be present in FACS-sorted repertoires.

This clonotype came up many times. Its antigen is currently unknown. In TCRdb, the 5' RACE reads were re-called with MiXCR into one record per CDR3 protein. The table records some 300,000 distinct CDR3 sequences, approximately 10% of them present only once. This CDR3 spans 15 amino acids. CDR1 and CDR2 from the germline V gene are DFQATT and SNEGSKA (reference sequence). Trimming took off 5 bases at V and 10 bases at J, with 25 bases between the two ends. The sample in question was CD4+ T cells sorted from PBMCs, obtained 5 days after the yellow fever booster vaccination. The clonotype originates from a young man who received the YFV17D yellow fever vaccine. J is TRBJ2-3 and V is TRBV20-1; TRBD1 or TRBD2 may be the D gene (5 bases each). The CDR3 coding sequence is TGCAGTGCTCCCGGTTCGGGGCGGACGTTAACGCCGCAGTATTTT. Protein product: CSAPGSGRTLTPQYF.